This T cell receptor (beta chain) was recorded in a study of blood T cell repertoires in COVID-19. Across the whole study: Specimens from acute and convalescent COVID-19 originated in the United States, Italy and Spain.

Enrolment of Seattle patients took place during active infection, and they were followed longitudinally. Some clones are missing from TCRdb's copy, which holds only in-frame ones; the method was immunoSEQ multiplex PCR. Of around 330,000 clones listed, about 87% are singletons. The CDR3 consists of 12 residues. The V and J ends lost 2 bases and 5 bases respectively, with 6 bases between them. CDR1 and CDR2 (germline): MNHNS, SASEGT. Input material: peripheral blood. V gene TRBV6-1 combines with J gene TRBJ2-5; D remains unclear. The receptor was derived from a woman aged 25 to 39 with COVID-19, enrolled during active disease. The CDR3 region has the DNA TGTGCCAGCAGTGAAATGGCTGAGACCCAGTACTTC. It specifies CASSEMAETQYF.